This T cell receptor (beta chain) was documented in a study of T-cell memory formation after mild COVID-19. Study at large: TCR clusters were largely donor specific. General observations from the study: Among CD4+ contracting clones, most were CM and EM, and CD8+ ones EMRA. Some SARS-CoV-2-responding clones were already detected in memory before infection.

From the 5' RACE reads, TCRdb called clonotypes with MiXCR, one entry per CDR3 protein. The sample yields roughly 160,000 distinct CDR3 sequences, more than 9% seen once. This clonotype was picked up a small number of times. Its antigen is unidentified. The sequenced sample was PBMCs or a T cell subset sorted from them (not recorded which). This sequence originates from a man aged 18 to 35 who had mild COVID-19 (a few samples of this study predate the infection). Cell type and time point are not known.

As DNA, the CDR3 is TGTGCCAGCGCAAGAGGACAGGGCGGGGAGACCCAGTACTTC. It translates to CASARGQGGETQYF. This chain links TRBV7-9 with TRBJ2-5; 8 bases fit TRBD1. The CDR3 loop spans 14 amino acids. V shed 8 bases and J 5 bases; nucleotides not matched to a gene: 10. Germline values: CDR1 SEHNR, CDR2 FQNEAQ (reference sequence).